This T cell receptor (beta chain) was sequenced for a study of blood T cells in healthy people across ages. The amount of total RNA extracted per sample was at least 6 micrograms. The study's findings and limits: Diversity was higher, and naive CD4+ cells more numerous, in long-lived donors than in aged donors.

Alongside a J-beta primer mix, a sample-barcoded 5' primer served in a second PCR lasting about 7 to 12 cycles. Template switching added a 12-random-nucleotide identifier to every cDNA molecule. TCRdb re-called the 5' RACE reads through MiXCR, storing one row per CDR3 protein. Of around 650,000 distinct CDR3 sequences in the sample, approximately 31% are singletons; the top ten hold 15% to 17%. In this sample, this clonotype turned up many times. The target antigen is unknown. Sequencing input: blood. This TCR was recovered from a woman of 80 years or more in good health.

As DNA, the CDR3 is TGCGCCAGCAGCCCCCCTCAGGGTTCGGGGAAAGGCTCCTACGAGCAGTACTTC. Residues: CASSPPQGSGKGSYEQYF. The chain has TRBV4-1 and TRBJ2-7, with D perhaps assigned TRBD1 or TRBD2 (5 bases each). From germline, CDR1 is MGHRA and CDR2 YSYEKL. V lost 4 bases and J lost 0, with 22 bases in between. The CDR3 covers 18 residues.